This entry lists 17 T cell receptor beta chains sequenced from one sample in a study of T cells in narcolepsy. The protocol was immunoSEQ multiplex PCR, while the TCRdb copy is restricted to in-frame clones and leaves out a portion. This sample carries tens of thousands of clones, around 85% of them seen once, and the ten largest clones take 9.5% to 13%. Sequencing was performed on memory (CD45RA-) CD4+ T cells from blood. The receptors here all came from a human donor in good health.

The rearrangement joins TRBV28 to TRBJ1-5, with D possibly being TRBD1 (5 bases). The germline gives CDR1 MDHEN, CDR2 SYDVKM. The CDR3 has 12 amino acids. Deletions cut 5 bases from V and 9 bases from J, with 11 bases between. The DNA for the CDR3 is TGTGCCAGCAGTATTCAGGGAGGGCCCCAGCATTTT. Translating it yields CASSIQGGPQHF.

V gene TRBV28 combines with J gene TRBJ2-7, with 7 bases fitting TRBD1. CDR3 length equals 16 residues. The ends lost 3 bases at V and 0 bases at J; junction bases unmatched: 8. Germline V gene lookup returns CDR1 MDHEN and CDR2 SYDVKM. The CDR3 region has the DNA TGTGCCAGCAGTTTCCGACAGGGTCTGAGCTCCTACGAGCAGTACTTC. This encodes CASSFRQGLSSYEQYF.

V gene TRBV7-8 combines with J gene TRBJ2-1; D is unclear. CDR1 is SGHVS, CDR2 FQNEAQ, per germline. CDR3 length: 15 amino acids. V shed 1 base and J shed 2 bases, with 9 bases lying between them. The CDR3 DNA follows: TGTGCCAGCAGCTTAGGGCCCCCCCCCTACAATGAGCAGTTCTTC. Its protein is CASSLGPPPYNEQFF.

In DNA, the CDR3 is TGCGCCAGCAGCCAAGATCCCAACGGCGTCTATGGCTACACCTTC. Its translation: CASSQDPNGVYGYTF. This sequence joins TRBV4-1 and TRBJ1-2, with D unclear. The length of the CDR3 is 15 residues. V was shortened by 0 bases and J by 4 bases, with 12 bases between the two germline ends. CDR1 is MGHRA, CDR2 YSYEKL, per germline.

The J gene is TRBJ2-3, the V gene TRBV7-9; D not certain. CDR3 length: 17 amino acids. V dropped 1 base and J dropped 1 base, with 15 bases sitting between them. Germline CDR1 and CDR2: SEHNR and FQNEAQ (reference sequence). For the CDR3, the DNA is TGTGCCAGCAGCTTAGATCCCTCCTTAGGTGGCACAGATACGCAGTATTTT. It specifies CASSLDPSLGGTDTQYF.

The chain links TRBV2 to TRBJ1-6; tentative D call: TRBD1 (5 bases). The CDR3 covers 13 residues. In germline, CDR1 is SNHLY, CDR2 FYNNEI. Deletions cut 7 bases from V and 8 bases from J, with 12 bases between. The CDR3 here is CASIPGEDSPLHF. In DNA, the CDR3 is TGTGCCAGCATCCCGGGGGAAGATTCACCCCTCCACTTT.

The V and J genes are TRBV6-6 and TRBJ1-5; no clear D. Germline CDR1 MNHNY, CDR2 SVGAGI (reference sequence). Between the trimmed V and J ends, which lost 0 bases and 7 bases, there was a span of 7 bases. The CDR3 runs to 13 residues. This CDR3 reads CASSYSNIQPQHF. In nucleotides, the CDR3 is TGTGCCAGCAGTTACTCGAATATCCAGCCCCAGCATTTT.

DNA of the CDR3: TGTGCCAGCAGCTTAGGCGGGAGGGACGAGCAGTACTTC. Translated: CASSLGGRDEQYF. J is TRBJ2-7 and V is TRBV5-6, with TRBD2 identical over 9 bases. There are 13 residues in the CDR3. V shed 2 bases, J shed 5 bases, and the junction held 2 bases outside the gene matches. Looked up from germline, CDR1 is SGHDT and CDR2 is YYEEEE.

The rearrangement joins TRBV7-2 to TRBJ1-5, with unresolved D. This CDR3 contains 15 residues. Trimming cost V 1 base and J 1 base, with 8 bases left between them. In germline, CDR1 is SGHTA, CDR2 FQGNSA. CDR3: CASSLGPVSNQPQHF. CDR3 DNA: TGTGCCAGCAGCTTAGGGCCCGTGAGCAATCAGCCCCAGCATTTT.

This sequence joins TRBV6-6 and TRBJ2-7, with 9 bases lining up with TRBD1. The V gene's germline CDR1 is MNHNY and CDR2 SVGAGI (reference sequence). CDR3 length equals 16 residues. J was trimmed by 2 bases and V by 7 bases; bases with no gene match: 12. The CDR3 DNA reads as TGTGCCAGCACCTTGATGGCCGGGACAGGGCCCTACGAGCAGTACTTC. Amino acids: CASTLMAGTGPYEQYF.

This chain connects TRBV19 to TRBJ2-7, with 8 bases identical to TRBD1. Germline V gives CDR1 LNHDA, CDR2 SQIVND (reference sequence). The ends lost 5 bases at V and 4 bases at J; junction bases unmatched: 4. This CDR3 is 13 amino acids long. In DNA, the CDR3 is TGTGCCAGTAGTCTTCGACAGGGGTACGAGCAGTACTTC. Translated, it gives CASSLRQGYEQYF.

This chain connects TRBV6-5 to TRBJ1-2, with TRBD1 matching over 7 bases. The V gene end was trimmed by 5 bases and the J gene end by 2 bases; junction bases not matched to a gene: 2. From germline, CDR1 is MNHEY and CDR2 SVGAGI. The CDR3 is made up of 13 amino acids. DNA for the CDR3: TGTGCCAGCAGTCCGACAGGGAACTATGGCTACACCTTC. Translated: CASSPTGNYGYTF.

The chain couples TRBV7-2 to TRBJ2-3, with unresolved D. Trimming removed 1 base at V and 1 base at J, with 18 bases between. Germline V gene data show CDR1 as SGHTA and CDR2 as FQGNSA. The CDR3 is 18 amino acids. The CDR3 is CASSLVGAGQAGTDTQYF. The DNA of the CDR3 is TGTGCCAGCAGCTTAGTGGGTGCTGGGCAGGCTGGCACAGATACGCAGTATTTT.

The gene calls are TRBV5-1 and TRBJ2-2; the D gene is possibly TRBD1 (7 bases). Between the trimmed V and J ends, which lost 4 bases and 0 bases, there was a span of 16 bases. The CDR3 covers 17 residues. Germline CDR1 and CDR2: SGHRS and YFSETQ. The CDR3 nucleotides read TGCGCCAGCAGCGGGGGGACAGTCCCTACGAACACCGGGGAGCTGTTTTTT. Its translation is CASSGGTVPTNTGELFF.

The rearrangement links TRBV7-2 to TRBJ1-6; 8 positions agree with TRBD1. Germline values: CDR1 SGHTA, CDR2 FQGNSA. The CDR3 has 15 amino acids. V trimming: 0 bases; J trimming: 6 bases; junction bases outside the gene matches: 1. For the CDR3, the DNA is TGTGCCAGCAGCTTAGCGGGACAGGCTAATTCACCCCTCCACTTT. It is translated as CASSLAGQANSPLHF. The entire variable domain, with the rest obtained from reference TRBV7-2 and TRBJ1-6, is as follows: GAGVSQSPSNKVTEKGKDVELRCDPISGHTALYWYRQSLGQGLEFLIYFQGNSAPDKSGLPSDRFSAERTGGSVSTLTIQRTQQEDSAVYLCASSLAGQANSPLHFGNGTRLTVT.

This clone has just a few counts. The rearrangement uses TRBV18 and TRBJ1-1; D unresolved. Trimming removed 6 bases from V and 7 bases from J, with 9 bases in between. There are 11 residues in the CDR3. Germline V gene sequence: CDR1 KGHSH, CDR2 LQKENI. CDR3 DNA: TGTGCCAGCTCCGGCCCCATTGAAGCTTTCTTT. Protein: CASSGPIEAFF.

The V gene is TRBV5-1, the J gene TRBJ2-3; D is perhaps TRBD2 (5 bases). CDR3 size: 15 residues. Germline V lookup: CDR1 SGHRS, CDR2 YFSETQ. The V and J ends lost 1 base and 1 base respectively, with 10 bases between them. CDR3 coding DNA: TGCGCCAGCAGCTTGCGAGGGTTGGGCACAGATACGCAGTATTTT. This gives the protein CASSLRGLGTDTQYF.